These T cell receptor beta chains were read from a single sample in a study of T cell responses to AZD1222 COVID-19 vaccine. Some clones are missing from TCRdb's copy, which holds only in-frame ones; the method was immunoSEQ multiplex PCR. The table records 250,000 or so clones, approximately 93% of them present only once. The sample here was peripheral blood, taken on day 0 of AZD1222 vaccination. The receptors here all came from an adult in good health. Each CDR3 is given with its conserved first and last residue. Fields, in order: V gene, D gene, clone size, J gene, CDR3 protein, CDR3 DNA. D genes are given only for firm matches. Part of the rows lack a size; the others show once, few, many or a class for expanded clones.

TRBV13	.	.	TRBJ1-1	CASSWGPGNTEAFF	TGTGCCAGCAGCTGGGGACCGGGGAACACTGAAGCTTTCTTT
TRBV28	.	.	TRBJ1-6	CASSPILSPLHF	TGTGCCAGCAGTCCGATTCTTTCACCCCTCCACTTT
TRBV7-7	TRBD2	once	TRBJ2-1	CASSASGTRDNEQFF	TGTGCCAGCAGCGCATCCGGGACTAGGGACAATGAGCAGTTCTTC
TRBV3-1/TRBV3-2	TRBD1	.	TRBJ2-1	CASSFRQGGNEQFF	TGTGCCAGCAGCTTCCGACAGGGCGGCAATGAGCAGTTCTTC
TRBV28	TRBD1	.	TRBJ1-4	CASSFETGIAEKLFF	TGTGCCAGCAGTTTTGAGACAGGGATAGCGGAAAAACTGTTTTTT
TRBV2	TRBD2	once	TRBJ2-2	CASSALGRLAANTGELFF	TGTGCCAGCAGCGCTCTAGGAAGGCTAGCGGCGAACACCGGGGAGCTGTTTTTT
TRBV19	TRBD2	.	TRBJ2-1	CASSLSTGTRAYEQFF	TGTGCCAGTAGTCTTAGTACCGGGACTAGGGCTTATGAGCAGTTCTTC
TRBV9	.	.	TRBJ1-2	CASSVGDSGGHGYTF	TGTGCCAGCAGCGTAGGAGACAGCGGGGGGCATGGCTACACCTTC
TRBV18	.	.	TRBJ2-7	CASSPTLPSSYEQYF	TGTGCCAGCTCACCCACCCTACCGAGCTCCTACGAGCAGTACTTC
TRBV29-1	TRBD1	once	TRBJ2-5	CSVARGQGEETQYF	TGCAGCGTTGCCAGGGGACAGGGGGAAGAGACCCAGTACTTC
TRBV28	TRBD2	.	TRBJ2-7	CASSLYSSGAYEQYF	TGTGCCAGCAGTTTGTACTCTAGCGGGGCCTACGAGCAGTACTTC
TRBV27	TRBD2	once	TRBJ2-1	CASSFRPSGSYEQFF	TGTGCCAGCAGTTTTCGTCCTAGCGGGAGTTATGAGCAGTTCTTC
TRBV7-9	TRBD2	.	TRBJ2-1	CASSHHVAGGVNNEQFF	TGTGCCAGCAGCCATCATGTTGCGGGGGGCGTGAACAATGAGCAGTTCTTC
TRBV18	TRBD1	.	TRBJ2-3	CASSSSGQGKDTQYF	TGTGCCAGCTCCTCGTCGGGACAGGGGAAAGATACGCAGTATTTT
TRBV14	.	.	TRBJ1-1	CASSLASTEAFF	TGTGCCAGCAGCCTTGCCAGCACTGAAGCTTTCTTT
TRBV6-4	TRBD2	.	TRBJ2-3	CASSDGGSITDTQYF	TGTGCCAGCAGTGACGGCGGGAGTATCACAGATACGCAGTATTTT
TRBV11-2	.	.	TRBJ2-6	CASSPTDSGANVLTF	TGTGCCAGCAGCCCCACCGACTCTGGGGCCAACGTCCTGACTTTC
TRBV5-6	.	.	TRBJ1-2	CASSRRVGYTF	TGTGCCAGCAGCCGAAGGGTGGGCTACACCTTC
TRBV28	TRBD1	.	TRBJ1-3	CASSGRGPRGNTIYF	TGTGCCAGCAGTGGCAGGGGGCCGCGGGGAAACACCATATATTTT
TRBV5-1	.	.	TRBJ2-6	CASSPGVDSGANVLTF	TGCGCCAGCAGCCCCGGCGTGGACTCTGGGGCCAACGTCCTGACTTTC
TRBV7-9	.	once	TRBJ1-1	CASSLAARTHTEAFF	TGTGCCAGCAGCTTAGCGGCCCGGACTCACACTGAAGCTTTCTTT
TRBV5-4	TRBD1	once	TRBJ2-7	CASSFTGGHEQYF	TGTGCCAGCAGCTTCACAGGGGGCCACGAGCAGTACTTC
TRBV19	TRBD2	.	TRBJ2-7	CASSDREVGYEQYF	TGTGCCAGTAGTGACCGGGAGGTTGGCTACGAGCAGTACTTC
TRBV2	.	.	TRBJ2-2	CASSEYGELFF	TGTGCCAGCAGTGAATACGGGGAGCTGTTTTTT
TRBV28	TRBD1	.	TRBJ1-5	CASTSGAGGNQPQHF	TGTGCCAGCACCTCGGGGGCAGGGGGGAATCAGCCCCAGCATTTT
TRBV6-5	.	many	TRBJ2-6	CASSTQGSGANVLTF	TGTGCCAGCAGTACACAGGGCTCTGGGGCCAACGTCCTGACTTTC